This TCR beta chain was retrieved from a study of regulatory T cells in long-lasting Graves disease. Study background: Newly diagnosed Graves' patients had taken antithyroid drugs under 3 months.

This CDR3 spans 16 amino acids. J was trimmed by 7 bases and V by 6 bases; bases with no gene match: 12. Time point here: newly diagnosed GD, antithyroid drugs for less than 3 months. Extracted PBMC RNA gave rise to the TCR library. Building of the TCR beta libraries involved iRepertoire HTBI primers and Arm-PCR of CDR3 regions. TCRdb recomputed calls from the multiplex PCR reads with MiXCR, one row per CDR3 protein. The data show about 500,000 distinct CDR3 sequences, around 12% seen once. The sample holds many counts of this clonotype. Another study also made use of these data, one on T cells in Graves' hyperthyroidism and ophthalmopathy. Turning to that study: A first-round RT-PCR of the TCR CDR3 used the HTBI primer set.

The chain employs TRBV12-3 or TRBV12-4 and TRBJ2-1; TRBD1 aligns across 10 bases. This clonotype originated in a woman aged 25 to 39 with Graves disease. This specimen consisted of peripheral blood mononuclear cells (PBMCs), obtained at new diagnosis, from a patient treated with antithyroid drugs. CDR3 nucleotide sequence: TGTGCCAGCAGGGAACCATCGCCGGGACAGGGGAATGAGCAGTTCTTC. Translated, it gives CASREPSPGQGNEQFF.